This TCR beta chain comes out of a study of CD8+ T cells in alopecia areata. The length of the CDR3 is 13 residues. Germline-derived CDR1 and CDR2 are MNHEY and SMNVEV (reference sequence). The V and J ends lost 3 bases and 4 bases respectively, with 6 bases between them. Punch biopsies of lesional scalp, plus peripheral blood, were taken from alopecia areata patients. PBMCs provided sorted CD4+ and CD8+ T cells. Note on this clone: Its antigen remains unknown.

The sequencing template was cDNA reverse transcribed from extracted RNA. TCRdb's table, derived via immunoSEQ multiplex PCR, lists solely in-frame clones and lacks some. In the table there are 120,000 or so clones, less than 50% of which are singletons. General study points: Mice showed TCR sharing more clearly than patients did, possibly owing to HLA.

The sequence came from a human donor with alopecia areata. The chain carries TRBV27 and TRBJ2-2; D uncertain. The source material was NKG2D-low CD8+ T cells sorted from blood. The CDR3 DNA is TGTGCCAGCAGTTTGAGAGGCACCGGGGAGCTGTTTTTT. Translation gives CASSLRGTGELFF.